These 11 T cell receptor beta chains were all obtained from the same sample, sequenced in a study of blood T cell repertoires in COVID-19. Profiled with immunoSEQ multiplex PCR; TCRdb holds only in-frame clones, not every one. Of 230,000 or so clones listed, roughly 84% are singletons. Sequenced material: peripheral blood. These receptors came from a young man with active or convalescent COVID-19.

This rearrangement joins TRBV2 to TRBJ2-7, with D perhaps matching TRBD2 (6 bases). Looked up from germline, CDR1 is SNHLY and CDR2 is FYNNEI. The CDR3 spans 15 residues. V gave up 6 bases and J gave up 4 bases, with 19 bases separating them. The CDR3, as DNA: TGTGCCAGCAGCGAGTCCGGGAGTGGGCTTTACGAGCAGTACTTC. It translates to CASSESGSGLYEQYF.

This rearrangement joins TRBV6-5 to TRBJ1-2, with 8 bases that match TRBD1. This CDR3 has 16 residues. Germline V gene lookup returns CDR1 MNHEY and CDR2 SVGAGI. J gave up 3 bases and V 2 bases, and 8 bases lay outside the gene matches. The DNA of the CDR3 is TGTGCCAGCAGTTACCGGACAGGGCGGGGAGACTATGGCTACACCTTC. Amino acids: CASSYRTGRGDYGYTF.

This chain links TRBV7-2 with TRBJ1-2; D unclear. Germline V CDR1 and CDR2: SGHTA, FQGNSA. There are 12 residues in the CDR3. With 5 bases removed from V and 4 bases from J, the gap between germline ends came to 8 bases. CDR3 bases: TGTGCCAGCAGCCCCCATTCCTATGGCTACACCTTC. It encodes CASSPHSYGYTF.

The gene calls are TRBV23-1 and TRBJ2-7; TRBD1 matches at 7 bases. TRBV23-1 is filed as an ORF, its function uncertain. The J segment lost 0 bases and the V segment lost 6 bases, leaving 2 bases of the junction unmatched. The CDR3 contains 13 residues. The CDR3 loop reads CASRRDSSYEQYF. Written as DNA, the CDR3 is TGCGCCAGCAGACGGGACAGCTCCTACGAGCAGTACTTC.

This clone was detected a few times. The chain couples TRBV30 to TRBJ1-5; D unresolved. This CDR3 region has 13 residues. The V gene lost 5 bases and the J gene lost 0 bases, with 8 bases spanning the gap. The V gene's germline CDR1 is GTSNPN and CDR2 SVGIG (reference sequence). DNA of the CDR3: TGTGCCTGGGGCCCCAATAGCAATCAGCCCCAGCATTTT. Protein: CAWGPNSNQPQHF.

This clone was seen once. This chain uses TRBV5-4 with TRBJ2-1, with 7 bases matching TRBD2. Germline V lookup: CDR1 SGHNT, CDR2 YYREEE (reference sequence). After removal of 4 bases from V and 3 bases from J, the junction contained 4 bases not matched to a gene. This CDR3 contains 14 residues. The CDR3 protein is CASSNRDYYNEQFF. CDR3 nucleotide sequence: TGTGCCAGCAGCAACCGGGACTACTACAATGAGCAGTTCTTC.

The chain has TRBV5-1 and TRBJ1-2, with 9 bases lining up with TRBD1. CDR3 size: 13 residues. J lost 9 bases, V lost 4 bases, and 7 bases had no gene match. Germline assignment: CDR1 SGHRS and CDR2 YFSETQ. CDR3 protein: CASSPRTGESYTF. The CDR3 DNA is TGCGCCAGCAGCCCGCGGACAGGGGAGAGCTACACCTTC.

The chain carries TRBV11-2 and TRBJ2-1; 10 bases are shared with TRBD2. Trimming cost V 5 bases and J 7 bases; bases outside gene matches: 14. The germline V gene encodes CDR1 SGHAT and CDR2 FQNNGV. There are 17 residues in the CDR3. CDR3 sequence: CASSPPAVSGRANEQFF. DNA of the CDR3: TGTGCCAGCAGCCCACCTGCCGTAAGCGGGAGGGCAAATGAGCAGTTCTTC.

The chain's CDR3 is CASSRDRTTEAFF. The CDR3 nucleotides are TGTGCCAGCAGCCGGGACAGAACCACTGAAGCTTTCTTT. The J gene is TRBJ1-1, the V gene TRBV6-2 or TRBV6-3, with TRBD1 identical over 7 bases. J gave up 4 bases and V 6 bases, and 5 bases lay outside the gene matches. The CDR3 extends over 13 amino acids. The germline V gene has CDR1 MNHEY and CDR2 SVGEGT.

V and J are TRBV3-1 (or the pseudogene TRBV3-2) and TRBJ2-7, with unresolved D. Germline loops: CDR1 LGHDT, CDR2 YNNKEL (reference sequence). The CDR3 sequence is 16 residues long. V gave up 4 bases and J gave up 0 bases, with 16 bases separating them. The chain's CDR3 is CASSRTPGLNSYEQYF. CDR3 bases: TGTGCCAGCAGCCGCACACCGGGTCTCAACTCCTACGAGCAGTACTTC.

The rearrangement links TRBV15 to TRBJ2-3, with a weak D call TRBD2 (6 bases). Germline V gives CDR1 LNHNV, CDR2 YYDKDF (reference sequence). Trimming cost V 1 base and J 6 bases, with 14 bases left between them. This CDR3 is 15 amino acids long. CDR3 DNA sequence: TGTGCCACCAGCAGAGGAGGGAGGCCCTACGATACGCAGTATTTT. Its protein is CATSRGGRPYDTQYF.